The present entry profiles one T cell receptor (beta chain) with its context. What it recognizes is unknown. The source of the sample is a study of cytomegalovirus exposure and HLA in healthy donors. Study-wide points: Judged likely to be a sequencing artifact was a cluster of highly shared sequence variants. There were three CMV-associated chains whose specificity for CMV antigens was confirmed in vitro.

This CDR3 comprises 15 residues. The V gene's germline CDR1 is MGHRA and CDR2 YSYEKL. Trimming removed 4 bases at V and 3 bases at J, with 13 bases between. The PCR employed 60 Vbeta primers together with 13 Jbeta primers. Some clones are missing from TCRdb's copy, which holds only in-frame ones; the method was immunoSEQ multiplex PCR. The data show around 150,000 clones, 60% to 80% seen once. Sequencing was performed on PBMCs. This clonotype originated in a male donor in good health and CMV-seronegative. The J gene is TRBJ2-1, the V gene TRBV4-1; D possibly corresponds to TRBD2 (6 bases). In nucleotides, the CDR3 is TGCGCCAGCAGCCCCCGACTAGGGGACTACAATGAGCAGTTCTTC. Residues: CASSPRLGDYNEQFF.